The source of this T cell receptor beta chain is a study of cytomegalovirus exposure and HLA in healthy donors. Turning to the study itself: Clustering assigned about 79% of the roughly 420 genotyped donors to the Caucasian-associated ancestry cluster.

In the PCR, 60 Vbeta and 13 Jbeta primers were used. The repertoire was sequenced with immunoSEQ multiplex PCR; TCRdb's copy has only in-frame clones and lacks some. In the table there are approximately 100,000 clones, around 76% of which are singletons. A remark on this clone: Its target is not known.

The study, taken as a whole, reports: In a later analysis, HLA-associated TCR beta chains were more clonally expanded than equally common others. Later analysis suggested links between common viral pathogens and several top significant clusters.

Donors in the study were healthy people who gave bone marrow. The sample consisted of PBMCs. The clonotype originates from a woman aged 50 to 65 in good health and CMV-seropositive.

Written as DNA, the CDR3 is TGCAGCGTTGAAGCAGGGTCAAGAACTGAAGCTTTCTTT. The encoded protein is CSVEAGSRTEAFF. The chain uses TRBV29-1 and TRBJ1-1; D might be TRBD1 (5 bases). The germline V gene has CDR1 SQVTM and CDR2 ANQGSEA. V dropped 1 base and J dropped 5 bases, with 11 bases sitting between them. This CDR3 spans 13 amino acids.